Listed below are T cell receptor beta chains from one sample, sequenced in a study of T cell changes during pregnancy in multiple sclerosis. Data came from immunoSEQ multiplex PCR; TCRdb stores just in-frame clones and leaves some out. The repertoire has 15,000 to 25,000 clones, roughly nine tenths of them found once; the top ten carry 15% to 20%. Sequencing was performed on CD8+ T cells from peripheral blood mononuclear cells, taken after pregnancy. These receptors originate from a female donor in good health, enrolled as a control in a pregnancy study. Each CDR3 is given without its conserved first and last residue.

CDR3 protein	V gene	J gene
ARSVWQGDNQPQH	TRBV5-3	TRBJ1-5
ASLGGQGVYTGELF	TRBV25-1	TRBJ2-2
ASSWNRKDRVDEQF	TRBV27	TRBJ2-1
ASSTRSRSKQY	TRBV13	TRBJ2-7
ASSKDIDSARDGYT	TRBV2	TRBJ1-2
ASSFTTGITGELF	TRBV5-1	TRBJ2-2
ASSPSGGDEQY	TRBV5-1	TRBJ2-7
ASSLTGQGAMNTEAF	TRBV7-9	TRBJ1-1
ASSLDQGNQPQH	TRBV5-1	TRBJ1-5
AWSLPGLRYEQY	TRBV30	TRBJ2-7
ASSTAGTSQETQY	TRBV6-5	TRBJ2-5
ASSSGQGANEQF	TRBV27	TRBJ2-1
ASSDAGTGLNIQY	TRBV27	TRBJ2-4
ASSLGQGVVAKNIQY	TRBV5-6	TRBJ2-4
ASGPPGSAVNEQF	TRBV27	TRBJ2-1
ASSKLAGGADTQY	TRBV6-5	TRBJ2-3
ASGETSGSQGEQY	TRBV9	TRBJ2-7
ASGREGMMNTEAF	TRBV2	TRBJ1-1
ASSVRLAGDEQY	TRBV5-4	TRBJ2-7
ATSRVVSEQF	TRBV2	TRBJ2-1
ASSPGQANTEAF	TRBV4-3	TRBJ1-1
ASSQEGRTGELF	TRBV14	TRBJ2-2
ASSITSGRSNEQF	TRBV19	TRBJ2-1
ASSLTPSSYEQY	TRBV7-8	TRBJ2-7
ASSQAPGDDYEQY	TRBV4-1	TRBJ2-7
ASSLREQAGGETQY	TRBV7-9	TRBJ2-5
ASSLDAGSSYEQY	TRBV11-2	TRBJ2-7
ASSQDGAATDTQY	TRBV4-3	TRBJ2-3